This TCR beta chain came from a study of OX40 agonist ivuxolimab in advanced cancers. For the wider study: Ivuxolimab was a fully human IgG2 agonistic monoclonal antibody targeting the costimulatory receptor OX40 (CD134). In the dose-escalation cohort, approximately 83% of patients were male, and the mean age was roughly 60 years with a range of roughly 20 to 80. Peripheral TCRbeta sequencing aimed to test whether ivuxolimab altered TCR sequence diversity and caused clonal T-cell expansion. Intravenous ivuxolimab was administered to patients every 2 weeks at six dose levels: 0.01, 0.1, 0.3, 1.5, 3 and 10 mg/kg. Three dose-escalation patients achieved partial responses, one with hepatocellular carcinoma and two with cutaneous melanoma. The paper covers the monotherapy dose-escalation part of the phase I ivuxolimab trial, which included N ≈ 54 patients. Patients were allowed to have had prior anti-PD-1, anti-PD-L1 or anti-CTLA-4 therapy, and 30% to 40% of the dose-escalation patients had been treated with checkpoint inhibitors. Of the 50 or so patients in dose escalation, about 20 had hepatocellular carcinoma, about 15 had melanoma, 9 had renal cell carcinoma and 9 had head and neck cancer. What the research found in general, with its limitations: In the 0.1-3.0 mg/kg groups, partial responders were among the patients with the lowest normalized peripheral clonal expansion, particularly in CD8+ T cells. Low levels of normalized T-cell clonal expansion were also seen in some nonresponding patients. Clonal expansion of both CD4+ and CD8+ blood T cells was observed from baseline to week 6 at doses 0.1 to 3.0 mg/kg. Which antigens the clonally expanded peripheral T cells were specific for was not determined. After ivuxolimab, expanded clones were on average more numerous among CD8+ T cells than among CD4+ T cells.

Patients with autoimmune disease history or receiving systemic immunosuppression were excluded from the trial. Peripheral blood for TCR sequencing was drawn from every dose cohort at baseline, at cycle 4 day 1 and at cycle 7 day 1. Samples came from an open-label, multicenter, first-in-human phase I dose-escalation trial of ivuxolimab. Adults with locally advanced or metastatic melanoma, renal cell carcinoma, hepatocellular carcinoma or head and neck squamous cell carcinoma were enrolled in the trial. Before TCR sequencing, CD4+ and CD8+ T cells were separately sorted from peripheral blood. CDR3 length: 15 amino acids, cysteine to phenylalanine. Only the CDR3 part of the read is kept: 45 bases, read in frame from the first base. V loses 5 bases at its end and J loses 2 bases; junction bases beyond the gene matches: 6. CDR1 is given as MNHEY and CDR2 as SMNVEV, both from the germline V gene (reference sequence).

Genomic DNA was isolated from the sorted cells so that the TCRbeta CDR3 region could be sequenced. The immunoSEQ Assay was used to sequence the TCRbeta CDR3 regions. In its TCRdb copy, this immuneACCESS table keeps in-frame sequences only and misses some clones. Where compared with another copy, unresolved V genes explain less than half of these, and the others have no known cause. This sample lists tens of thousands of clones; 85% were detected once. The ten largest account for roughly 0.8% of the sample. Of note for this clone: Its antigen remains undetermined. Base qualities are not provided; no much larger clone lies one nucleotide away.

Here the sequenced sample was CD4+ or CD8+ T cells sorted from blood, taken in a trial of the OX40 agonist ivuxolimab. This receptor was taken from an adult with an advanced solid tumor such as melanoma, head and neck, liver or kidney cancer. The V and J segments used are TRBV27 and TRBJ1-1; TRBD1 lines up with 9 middle nucleotides. The DNA sequence is TGTGCCAGCAGTGCCTACAGGGGGCGAAACACTGAAGCTTTCTTT. It translates as CASSAYRGRNTEAFF.